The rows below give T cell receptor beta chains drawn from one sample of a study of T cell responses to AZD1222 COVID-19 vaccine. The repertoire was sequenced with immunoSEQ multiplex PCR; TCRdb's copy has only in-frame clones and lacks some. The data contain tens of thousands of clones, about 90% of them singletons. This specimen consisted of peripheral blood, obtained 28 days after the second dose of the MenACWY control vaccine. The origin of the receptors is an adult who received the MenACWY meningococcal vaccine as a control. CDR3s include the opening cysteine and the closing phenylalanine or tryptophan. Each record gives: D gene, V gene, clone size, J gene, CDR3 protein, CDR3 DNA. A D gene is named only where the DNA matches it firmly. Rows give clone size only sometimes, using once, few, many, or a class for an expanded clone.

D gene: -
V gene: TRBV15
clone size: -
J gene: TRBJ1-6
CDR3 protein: CATSSRLTGDSPLHF
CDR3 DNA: TGTGCCACCAGCAGCCGTCTGACTGGGGATTCACCCCTCCACTTT

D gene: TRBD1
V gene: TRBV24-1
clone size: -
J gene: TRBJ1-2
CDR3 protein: CATRGTGNYGYTF
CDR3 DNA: TGTGCCACCAGAGGGACAGGTAACTATGGCTACACCTTC

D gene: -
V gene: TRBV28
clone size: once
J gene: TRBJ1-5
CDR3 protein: CASSLNPLRRPRNQPQHF
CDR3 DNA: TGTGCCAGCAGTTTAAACCCATTAAGGCGGCCTCGGAATCAGCCCCAGCATTTT

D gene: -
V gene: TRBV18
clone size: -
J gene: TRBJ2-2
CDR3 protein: CASSPQRRNTGELFF
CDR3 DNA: TGTGCCAGCTCACCCCAGCGGCGGAACACCGGGGAGCTGTTTTTT

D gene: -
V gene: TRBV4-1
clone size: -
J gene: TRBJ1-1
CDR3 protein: CASSQVLGTNTEAFF
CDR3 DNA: TGCGCCAGCAGCCAAGTTTTAGGCACGAACACTGAAGCTTTCTTT

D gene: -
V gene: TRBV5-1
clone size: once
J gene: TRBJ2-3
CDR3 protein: CASSLAGASTDTQYF
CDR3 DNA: TGCGCCAGCAGCTTGGCGGGGGCTAGCACAGATACGCAGTATTTT

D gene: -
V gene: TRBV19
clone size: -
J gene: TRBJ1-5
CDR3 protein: CASRWGGDSNQPQHF
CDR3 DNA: TGTGCCAGTCGGTGGGGAGGAGATAGCAATCAGCCCCAGCATTTT

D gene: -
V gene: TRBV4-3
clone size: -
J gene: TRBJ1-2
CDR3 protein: CASSQDSHKSPGYTF
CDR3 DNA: TGCGCCAGCAGCCAAGATTCGCATAAATCCCCAGGCTACACCTTC

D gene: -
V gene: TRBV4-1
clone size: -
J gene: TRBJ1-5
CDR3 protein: CASSQDPPLGRAENQPQHF
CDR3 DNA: TGCGCCAGCAGCCAAGACCCCCCCCTGGGCAGGGCAGAGAATCAGCCCCAGCATTTT

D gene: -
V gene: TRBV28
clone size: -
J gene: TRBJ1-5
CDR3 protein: CASSLPPGFTQPQHF
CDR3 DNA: TGTGCCAGCAGCCTCCCCCCGGGTTTCACTCAGCCCCAGCATTTT

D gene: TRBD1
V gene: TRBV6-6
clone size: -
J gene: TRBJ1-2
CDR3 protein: CASSAVGQTNYGYTF
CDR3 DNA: TGTGCCAGCAGTGCCGTGGGACAGACTAACTATGGCTACACCTTC

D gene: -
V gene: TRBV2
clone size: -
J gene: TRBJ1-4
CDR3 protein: CATLSKHATNEKLFF
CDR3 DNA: TGTGCCACCCTATCCAAACACGCAACTAATGAAAAACTGTTTTTT

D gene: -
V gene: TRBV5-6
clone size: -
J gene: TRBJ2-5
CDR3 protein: CASSLVGQETQYF
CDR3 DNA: TGTGCCAGCAGCTTGGTAGGGCAAGAGACCCAGTACTTC

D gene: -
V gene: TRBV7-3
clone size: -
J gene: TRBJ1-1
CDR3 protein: CASSLMGTATSTEAFF
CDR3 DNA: TGTGCCAGCAGCTTAATGGGTACGGCGACCAGCACTGAAGCTTTCTTT

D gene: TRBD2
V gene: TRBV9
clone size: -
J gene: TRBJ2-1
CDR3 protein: CASSEATSGTYNEQFF
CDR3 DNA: TGTGCCAGCAGCGAGGCCACTAGCGGGACCTACAATGAGCAGTTCTTC

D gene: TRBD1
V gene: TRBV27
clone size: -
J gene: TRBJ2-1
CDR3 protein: CASSLGGTGAVNEQFF
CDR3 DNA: TGTGCCAGCAGTTTAGGAGGGACAGGGGCGGTCAATGAGCAGTTCTTC

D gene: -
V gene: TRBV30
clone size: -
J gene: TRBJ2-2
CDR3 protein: CAWSTYPRGAGELFF
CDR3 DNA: TGTGCCTGGAGTACGTACCCCAGGGGGGCCGGGGAGCTGTTTTTT

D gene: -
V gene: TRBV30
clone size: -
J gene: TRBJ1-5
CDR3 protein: CAWSNYANRDQPQHF
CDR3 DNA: TGTGCCTGGAGTAACTACGCGAACAGGGATCAGCCCCAGCATTTT

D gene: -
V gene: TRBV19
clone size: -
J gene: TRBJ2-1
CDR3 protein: CASSGGNEQFF
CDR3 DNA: TGTGCCAGTAGCGGGGGCAATGAGCAGTTCTTC

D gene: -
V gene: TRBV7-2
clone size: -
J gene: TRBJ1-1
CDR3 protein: CASSVANTEAFF
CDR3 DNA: TGTGCCAGCAGCGTCGCAAACACTGAAGCTTTCTTT

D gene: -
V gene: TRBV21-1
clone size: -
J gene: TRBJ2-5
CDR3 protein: CASSKVVAHKETQYF
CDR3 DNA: TGTGCCAGCAGCAAAGTGGTAGCGCATAAAGAGACCCAGTACTTC

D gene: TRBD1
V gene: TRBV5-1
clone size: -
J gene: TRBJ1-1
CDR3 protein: CASSLAGGTGAKAFF
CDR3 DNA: TGCGCCAGCAGCTTGGCCGGGGGGACAGGGGCCAAAGCTTTCTTT

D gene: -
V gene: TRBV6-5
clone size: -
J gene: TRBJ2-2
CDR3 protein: CASSWGVKGGELFF
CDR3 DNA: TGTGCCAGCAGTTGGGGGGTTAAAGGCGGGGAGCTGTTTTTT

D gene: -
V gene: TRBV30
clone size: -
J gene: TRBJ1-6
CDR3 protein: CAWSRSSYNSPLHF
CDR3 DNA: TGTGCCTGGAGTCGGAGCTCCTATAATTCACCCCTCCACTTT

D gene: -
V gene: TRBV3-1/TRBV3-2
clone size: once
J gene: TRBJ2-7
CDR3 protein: CASSQDGYEQYF
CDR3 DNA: TGTGCCAGCAGCCAAGATGGATACGAGCAGTACTTC

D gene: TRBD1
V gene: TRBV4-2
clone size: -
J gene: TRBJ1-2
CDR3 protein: CASGQPGQANYGYTF
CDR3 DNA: TGTGCCAGCGGACAACCGGGACAGGCGAACTATGGCTACACCTTC

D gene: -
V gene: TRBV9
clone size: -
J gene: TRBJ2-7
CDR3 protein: CASSDPAGQGGVYEQYF
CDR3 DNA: TGTGCCAGCAGCGATCCCGCAGGTCAGGGAGGAGTCTACGAGCAGTACTTC

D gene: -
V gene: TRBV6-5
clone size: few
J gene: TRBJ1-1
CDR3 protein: CASRPLTENTEAFF
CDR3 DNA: TGTGCCAGCAGACCTCTGACCGAGAACACTGAAGCTTTCTTT

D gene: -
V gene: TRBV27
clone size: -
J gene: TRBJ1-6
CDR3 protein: CASSLSQYNSPLHF
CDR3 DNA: TGTGCCAGCAGTTTGAGCCAATATAATTCACCCCTCCACTTT

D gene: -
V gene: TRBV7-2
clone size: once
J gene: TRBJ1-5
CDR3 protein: CASSLEGQPQHF
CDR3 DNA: TGTGCCAGCAGCTTAGAAGGCCAGCCCCAGCATTTT

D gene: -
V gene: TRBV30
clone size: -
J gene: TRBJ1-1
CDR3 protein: CAWGRGPNTEAFF
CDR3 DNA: TGTGCCTGGGGCAGGGGTCCGAACACTGAAGCTTTCTTT

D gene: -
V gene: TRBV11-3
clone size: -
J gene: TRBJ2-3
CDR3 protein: CASSSGRGLPDGNTQYF
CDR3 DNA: TGTGCCAGCAGCTCGGGACGGGGGCTACCGGATGGGAATACGCAGTATTTT

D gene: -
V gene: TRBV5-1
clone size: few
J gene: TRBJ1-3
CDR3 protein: CASTGGGNTIYF
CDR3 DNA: TGCGCCAGCACCGGCGGTGGAAACACCATATATTTT

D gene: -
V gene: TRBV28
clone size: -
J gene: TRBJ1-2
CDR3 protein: CASSVTELANYGYTF
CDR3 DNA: TGTGCCAGCAGTGTTACAGAATTAGCTAACTATGGCTACACCTTC

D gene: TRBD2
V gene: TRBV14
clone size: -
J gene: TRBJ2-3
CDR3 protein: CASSRTGGLADTQYF
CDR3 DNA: TGTGCCAGCAGCCGAACGGGAGGTTTGGCAGATACGCAGTATTTT

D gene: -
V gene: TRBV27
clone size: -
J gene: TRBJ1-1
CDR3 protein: CASSRGVNTEAFF
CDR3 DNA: TGTGCCAGCAGCCGGGGGGTAAACACTGAAGCTTTCTTT

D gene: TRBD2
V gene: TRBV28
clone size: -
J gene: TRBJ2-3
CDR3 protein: CASSFPSGRALNTDTQYF
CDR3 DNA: TGTGCCAGCAGTTTCCCCAGCGGGAGGGCTCTTAACACAGATACGCAGTATTTT

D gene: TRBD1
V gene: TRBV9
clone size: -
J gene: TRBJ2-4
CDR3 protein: CASSAPGQGTKNIQYF
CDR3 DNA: TGTGCCAGCAGCGCACCGGGACAGGGGACCAAAAACATTCAGTACTTC

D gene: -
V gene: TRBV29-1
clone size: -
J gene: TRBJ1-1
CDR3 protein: CSVEDTEAFF
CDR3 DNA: TGCAGCGTTGAGGACACTGAAGCTTTCTTT

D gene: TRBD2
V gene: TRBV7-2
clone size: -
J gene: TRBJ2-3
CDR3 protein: CASSIGLAGVADTQYF
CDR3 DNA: TGTGCCAGCAGTATCGGACTAGCGGGAGTAGCTGATACGCAGTATTTT